Listed here are 17 T cell receptor beta chains from one sample, sequenced in a study of beta chain features in type 1 diabetes. What was sequenced were expressed TCRB transcripts, since all of the isolated RNA had been reverse transcribed. Clones were read by immunoSEQ multiplex PCR, and TCRdb kept only the in-frame ones, dropping some. The sample has hundreds of thousands of clones; about 16% are singletons. The sequenced sample was naive CD4+ T cells from blood. The source is a man aged 18 to 30 in good health.

This sequence joins TRBV7-9 and TRBJ2-5, with 10 bases that match TRBD1. Per the germline V gene, CDR1 is SEHNR and CDR2 is FQNEAQ (reference sequence). The CDR3 consists of 15 residues. The V and J ends lost 3 bases and 5 bases, in that order; junction bases with no gene match: 6. CDR3 DNA: TGTGCCAGCAGCTTCTCGACAGGGGGCGGTGAGACCCAGTACTTC. Encoded protein: CASSFSTGGGETQYF.

The gene calls are TRBV9 and TRBJ2-7, with D possibly matching TRBD1 (8 bases). CDR3 size: 15 residues. V was cut by 3 bases and J by 3 bases, with 16 bases left in between. CDR1 is SGDLS, CDR2 YYNGEE, per germline. The DNA for the CDR3 is TGTGCCAGCAGCGGTGGACAGGGAGGGATCTACGAGCAGTACTTC. Its protein product is CASSGGQGGIYEQYF.

The chain recombines TRBV7-9 with TRBJ1-4; 8 bases map to TRBD1. CDR1 and CDR2 (germline): SEHNR, FQNEAQ (reference sequence). Trimming took 11 bases from V and 7 from J; bases not matched to a gene: 6. This CDR3 is built from 12 residues. The DNA for the CDR3 is TGTGCCCTGGGACAGGCATTTGAAAAACTGTTTTTT. Translation: CALGQAFEKLFF.

Comments on this clone: This specimen includes other DNA sequences encoding the same CDR3. This chain links TRBV5-1 with TRBJ2-3; perhaps TRBD1 as D (6 bases). V lost 4 bases to trimming and J lost 5 bases, with 14 bases between them. CDR3 size: 14 residues. The germline V gene has CDR1 SGHRS and CDR2 YFSETQ. Written as DNA, the CDR3 is TGCGCCAGCAGCCCTGGACAAGGGGGAGATACGCAGTATTTT. Translation gives CASSPGQGGDTQYF.

CDR3 DNA: TGTGCCAGCAGCCTCGGGACAGGGGACTATGGCTACACCTTC. This encodes CASSLGTGDYGYTF. The V call is TRBV14, the J call TRBJ1-2, with TRBD1 matching over 10 bases. V dropped 4 bases and J dropped 3; count of bases not matched to a gene: 2. The CDR3 is 14 amino acids. The germline gives CDR1 SGHDN, CDR2 FVKESK.

This clone occurred a few times. CDR3 coding DNA: TGTGCCAGCAGCCGAGAGGGAGCAAGCACTGAAGCTTTCTTT. Its translation: CASSREGASTEAFF. The V gene is TRBV6-5, the J gene TRBJ1-1; D is undetermined. In germline, CDR1 is MNHEY, CDR2 SVGAGI. Deletions cut 6 bases from V and 4 bases from J, with 15 bases between. This CDR3 comprises 14 residues.

V gene TRBV28 combines with J gene TRBJ1-2; D is possibly TRBD1 (5 bases). The CDR3 has 14 amino acids. The V gene's germline CDR1 is MDHEN and CDR2 SYDVKM. Between the trimmed V and J ends, which lost 5 bases and 1 base, there was a span of 11 bases. CDR3 sequence reads: CASSPTQGNYGYTF. In nucleotides, the CDR3 is TGTGCCAGCAGTCCAACCCAGGGTAACTATGGCTACACCTTC.

This clone turned up a few times. CDR3 bases: TGTGCCAGCAGCTTAATGTCCGGGAGAAGAACAGATACGCAGTATTTT. Protein sequence: CASSLMSGRRTDTQYF. This chain links TRBV7-2 with TRBJ2-3; possibly TRBD2 for D (6 bases). CDR3 size: 16 residues. V shed 2 bases and J shed 3 bases, with 15 bases lying between them. Germline V gene sequence: CDR1 SGHTA, CDR2 FQGNSA.

The CDR3 sequence is CASSVARGLAGLSSYNEQFF. As DNA, the CDR3 is TGTGCCAGCAGCGTAGCAAGAGGACTAGCGGGCCTGAGCTCCTACAATGAGCAGTTCTTC. This chain links TRBV9 with TRBJ2-1; 11 bases align to TRBD2. CDR3 length equals 20 residues. Germline V gene data show CDR1 as SGDLS and CDR2 as YYNGEE. Trimming cost V 0 bases and J 0 bases; bases outside gene matches: 11.

Regarding this clone: Within the sample, other DNA sequences also encode this same CDR3. The chain employs TRBV18 and TRBJ2-7; D may be TRBD1 or TRBD2 (5 bases each). CDR3 length equals 14 residues. The germline gives CDR1 KGHSH, CDR2 LQKENI. V shed 5 bases and J shed 0 bases, with 11 bases lying between them. DNA of the CDR3: TGTGCCAGCTCATCGGGGCTTAGCTCCTACGAGCAGTACTTC. It specifies CASSSGLSSYEQYF.

The V gene is TRBV4-1, the J gene TRBJ1-1; TRBD1 aligns across 11 bases. The germline V gene encodes CDR1 MGHRA and CDR2 YSYEKL. The V and J ends lost 3 bases and 1 base, in that order; junction bases with no gene match: 4. The CDR3 length is 16 residues. In DNA form, the CDR3 reads TGCGCCAGCAGCCACAGGGACAGGGGGAAGAACACTGAAGCTTTCTTT. Translation: CASSHRDRGKNTEAFF.

This clone was detected only a few times. The rearrangement joins TRBV9 to TRBJ2-7; a weak D match, TRBD2 (5 bases). The V gene's germline CDR1 is SGDLS and CDR2 YYNGEE. V lost 4 bases and J 5 bases, leaving 19 bases between the germline ends. The CDR3 runs 15 residues. CDR3: CASSPHPRLPDEQYF. The DNA for the CDR3 is TGTGCCAGCAGCCCCCACCCTAGACTACCAGACGAGCAGTACTTC. The variable domain in full, completed from reference TRBV9 and TRBJ2-7, reads DSGVTQTPKHLITATGQRVTLRCSPRSGDLSVYWYQQSLDQGLQFLIQYYNGEERAKGNILERFSAQQFPDLHSELNLSSLELGDSALYFCASSPHPRLPDEQYFGPGTRLTVT.

The chain links TRBV7-2 to TRBJ2-2, with a tentative D call TRBD2 (5 bases). The germline gives CDR1 SGHTA, CDR2 FQGNSA. V was cut by 1 base and J by 6 bases, with 9 bases left in between. The length of the CDR3 is 14 residues. As DNA, the CDR3 is TGTGCCAGCAGCTTAGGACTAAGCGCCGGGGAGCTGTTTTTT. Encoded protein: CASSLGLSAGELFF. Looking up the rest from reference TRBV7-2 and TRBJ2-2 gives the full variable domain: GAGVSQSPSNKVTEKGKDVELRCDPISGHTALYWYRQSLGQGLEFLIYFQGNSAPDKSGLPSDRFSAERTGGSVSTLTIQRTQQEDSAVYLCASSLGLSAGELFFGEGSRLTVL.

The rearrangement links TRBV15 to TRBJ2-5; D might be TRBD1 or TRBD2, each matching 5 bases. Germline V CDR1 and CDR2: LNHNV, YYDKDF (reference sequence). This CDR3 has 14 residues. Trimming stripped 5 bases from V and 4 bases from J, with 14 bases between. CDR3 loop: CATSHGGVGETQYF. The CDR3 DNA reads TGTGCCACCAGCCATGGGGGTGTCGGAGAGACCCAGTACTTC.

CDR3 nucleotides: TGCGCCAGCAGCTTGGGAACCGGGGACAACAATCAGCCCCAGCATTTT. This gives the protein CASSLGTGDNNQPQHF. This chain joins TRBV5-1 and TRBJ1-5, with D maybe TRBD1 (6 bases). The CDR3 loop spans 16 amino acids. The V end was cut by 0 bases, the J end by 3 bases, with 13 bases between. In germline, CDR1 is SGHRS, CDR2 YFSETQ. The entire variable domain, with the rest obtained from reference TRBV5-1 and TRBJ1-5, is as follows: KAGVTQTPRYLIKTRGQQVTLSCSPISGHRSVSWYQQTPGQGLQFLFEYFSETQRNKGNFPGRFSGRQFSNSRSEMNVSTLELGDSALYLCASSLGTGDNNQPQHFGDGTRLSIL.

This clone was found a few times. The CDR3 is CASSTYRTEQFF. Written as DNA, the CDR3 is TGTGCCAGCAGTACATACCGGACTGAGCAGTTCTTC. This chain links TRBV7-6 with TRBJ2-1, with no clear D. Germline CDR1 SGHVS, CDR2 FNYEAQ. The CDR3 runs to 12 residues. V was clipped by 6 bases and J by 9 bases, with 12 bases between them.

Details on this clone: The sample has other DNA sequences that encode this CDR3 too. The chain employs TRBV5-4 and TRBJ2-3, with no clear D. The V gene lost 0 bases and the J gene lost 4 bases, with 3 bases spanning the gap. The CDR3 length is 12 residues. Germline CDR1 and CDR2: SGHNT and YYREEE (reference sequence). Here the CDR3 DNA reads TGTGCCAGCAGCTTGGGGGCAGATACGCAGTATTTT. The encoded protein is CASSLGADTQYF.